This TCR beta chain emerged from a study of T cell repertoires in cytomegalovirus infection. Study summary: Both a matching HLA type and CMV infection were indicated by public TCR beta signatures. Study-wide points: HLA-C-restricted, CMV-specific TCR beta clonotypes were dominant ex vivo. There were carriers of CMV plus the relevant HLA, and cumulative public TCR beta family frequency identified them.

CDR3 length: 11 amino acids. One entry per CDR3 protein, called by TCRdb with MiXCR from the reads. Of about 250,000 distinct CDR3 sequences detected, around 6.4% appear once; the ten largest clones hold 5.5% to 8%. This clonotype came up many times. Its specificity is unknown. The TCR originated in a human donor in good health (CMV status not recorded). Some clones in this sample may be carry-over from other donors' samples. Source material: PBMCs. The rearrangement uses TRBV12-3 or TRBV12-4 and TRBJ2-7; 7 bases align to TRBD2. The DNA of the CDR3 is TGTGCGACGGGAGGATTCGCCGAGCAGTACTTC. It yields the protein CATGGFAEQYF.